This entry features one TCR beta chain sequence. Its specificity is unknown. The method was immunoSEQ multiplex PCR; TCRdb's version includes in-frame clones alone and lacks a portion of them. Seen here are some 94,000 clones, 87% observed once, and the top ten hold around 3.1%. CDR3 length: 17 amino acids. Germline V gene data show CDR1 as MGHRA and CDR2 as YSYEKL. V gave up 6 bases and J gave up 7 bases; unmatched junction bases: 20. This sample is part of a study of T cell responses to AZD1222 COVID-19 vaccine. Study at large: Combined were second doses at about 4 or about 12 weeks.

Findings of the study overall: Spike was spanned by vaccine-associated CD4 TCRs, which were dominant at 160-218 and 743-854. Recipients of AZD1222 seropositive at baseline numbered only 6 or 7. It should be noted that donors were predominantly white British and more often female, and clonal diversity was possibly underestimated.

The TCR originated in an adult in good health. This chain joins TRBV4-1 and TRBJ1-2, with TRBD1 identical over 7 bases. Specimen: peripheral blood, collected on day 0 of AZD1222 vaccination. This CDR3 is CASRPIKRQGFRGGYTF. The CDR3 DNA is TGCGCCAGCAGGCCTATCAAGAGACAGGGATTTCGTGGTGGCTACACCTTC.